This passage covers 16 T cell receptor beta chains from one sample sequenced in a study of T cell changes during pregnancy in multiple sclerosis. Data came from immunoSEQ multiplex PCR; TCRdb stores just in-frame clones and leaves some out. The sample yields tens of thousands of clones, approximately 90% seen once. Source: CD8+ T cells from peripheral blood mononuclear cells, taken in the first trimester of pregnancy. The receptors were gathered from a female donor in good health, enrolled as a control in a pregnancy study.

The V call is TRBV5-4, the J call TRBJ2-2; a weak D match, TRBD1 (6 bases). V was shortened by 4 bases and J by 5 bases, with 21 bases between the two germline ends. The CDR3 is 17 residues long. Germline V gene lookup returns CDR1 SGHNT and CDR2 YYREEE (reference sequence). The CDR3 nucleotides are TGTGCCAGCAGCCCCCCGGGACACCTATTGGGGACCGGGGAGCTGTTTTTT. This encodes CASSPPGHLLGTGELFF.

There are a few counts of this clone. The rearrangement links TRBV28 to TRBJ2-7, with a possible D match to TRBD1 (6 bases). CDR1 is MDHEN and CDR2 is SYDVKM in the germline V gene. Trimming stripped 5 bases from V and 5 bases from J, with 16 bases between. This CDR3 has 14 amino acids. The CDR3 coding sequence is TGTGCCAGCAGTCCCCCCACAGGGAGCAACGAGCAGTACTTC. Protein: CASSPPTGSNEQYF.

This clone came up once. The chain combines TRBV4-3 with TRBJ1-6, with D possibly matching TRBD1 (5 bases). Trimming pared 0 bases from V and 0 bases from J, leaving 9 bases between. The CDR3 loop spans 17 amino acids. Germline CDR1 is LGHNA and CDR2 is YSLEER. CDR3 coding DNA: TGCGCCAGCAGCCAAGAAGGGAGGGGCTCCTATAATTCACCCCTCCACTTT. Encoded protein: CASSQEGRGSYNSPLHF.

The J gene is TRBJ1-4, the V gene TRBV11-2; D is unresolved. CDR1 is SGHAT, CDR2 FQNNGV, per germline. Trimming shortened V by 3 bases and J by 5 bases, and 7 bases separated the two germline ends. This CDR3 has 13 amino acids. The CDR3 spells CASSFNTNEKLFF. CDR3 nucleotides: TGTGCCAGCAGCTTCAACACGAATGAAAAACTGTTTTTT.

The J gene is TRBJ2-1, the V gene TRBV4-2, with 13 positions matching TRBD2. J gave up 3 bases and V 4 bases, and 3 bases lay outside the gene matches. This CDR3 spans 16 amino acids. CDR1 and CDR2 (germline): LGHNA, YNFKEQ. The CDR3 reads CASSPTSGGYYNEQFF. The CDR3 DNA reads TGTGCCAGCAGCCCGACTAGCGGGGGGTACTACAATGAGCAGTTCTTC.

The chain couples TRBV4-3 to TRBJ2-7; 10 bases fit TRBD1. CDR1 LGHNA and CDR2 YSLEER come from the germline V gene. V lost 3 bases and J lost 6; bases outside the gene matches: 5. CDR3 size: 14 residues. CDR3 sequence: CASSQTGGLGEQYF. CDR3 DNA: TGCGCCAGCAGCCAGACAGGGGGCCTAGGCGAGCAGTACTTC.

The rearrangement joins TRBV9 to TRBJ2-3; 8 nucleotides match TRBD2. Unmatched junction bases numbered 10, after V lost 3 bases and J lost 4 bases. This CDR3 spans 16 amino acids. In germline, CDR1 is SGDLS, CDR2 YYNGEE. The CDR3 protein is CASSATSGGKADTQYF. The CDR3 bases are TGTGCCAGCAGCGCGACAAGCGGGGGCAAAGCAGATACGCAGTATTTT.

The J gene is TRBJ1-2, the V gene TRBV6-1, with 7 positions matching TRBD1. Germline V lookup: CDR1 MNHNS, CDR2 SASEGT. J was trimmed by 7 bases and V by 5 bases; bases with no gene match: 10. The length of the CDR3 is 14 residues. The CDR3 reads CASSSPTGVPGYTF. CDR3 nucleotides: TGTGCCAGCAGTTCTCCTACAGGGGTTCCTGGCTACACCTTC.

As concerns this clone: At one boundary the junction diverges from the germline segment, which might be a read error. Here the CDR3 DNA reads TGCGCCAGCAGCCAAGTTGGGACAGGGGAACTCGACTTC. It encodes CASSQVGTGELDF. The chain joins TRBV4-3 to TRBJ1-2, with 10 bases matching TRBD1. CDR3 length: 13 amino acids. CDR1 is LGHNA and CDR2 is YSLEER in the germline V gene.

CDR3 sequence: CATSRAQTQGAKGDTQYF. The CDR3 bases are TGTGCCACCAGCAGGGCCCAGACACAGGGGGCGAAAGGGGATACGCAGTATTTT. The V and J genes are TRBV15 and TRBJ2-3; 9 nucleotides match TRBD1. The CDR3 length is 18 residues. The V segment lost 3 bases and the J segment 6 bases; nucleotides outside the gene matches: 16. Germline V gene data show CDR1 as LNHNV and CDR2 as YYDKDF (reference sequence). Full variable domain (remainder filled in from reference TRBV15 and TRBJ2-3): DAMVIQNPRYQVTQFGKPVTLSCSQTLNHNVMYWYQQKSSQAPKLLFHYYDKDFNNEADTPDNFQSRRPNTSFCFLDIRSPGLGDTAMYLCATSRAQTQGAKGDTQYFGPGTRLTVL.

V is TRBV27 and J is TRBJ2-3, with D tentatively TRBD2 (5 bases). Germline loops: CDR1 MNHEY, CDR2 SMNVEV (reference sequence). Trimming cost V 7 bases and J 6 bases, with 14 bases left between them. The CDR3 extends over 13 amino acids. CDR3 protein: CASMALGVDTQYF. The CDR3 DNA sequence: TGTGCCAGCATGGCACTAGGCGTCGATACGCAGTATTTT.

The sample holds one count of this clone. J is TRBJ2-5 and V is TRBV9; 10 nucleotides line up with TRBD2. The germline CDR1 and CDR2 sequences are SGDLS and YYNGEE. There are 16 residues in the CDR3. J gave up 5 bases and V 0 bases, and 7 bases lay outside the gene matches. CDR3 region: CASSVGAGGPWETQYF. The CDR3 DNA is TGTGCCAGCAGCGTAGGAGCGGGGGGGCCGTGGGAGACCCAGTACTTC.

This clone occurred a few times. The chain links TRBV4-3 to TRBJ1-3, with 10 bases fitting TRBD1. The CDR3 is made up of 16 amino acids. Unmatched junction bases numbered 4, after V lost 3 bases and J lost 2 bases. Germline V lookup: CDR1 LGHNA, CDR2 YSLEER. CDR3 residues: CASSQRQGATGNTIYF. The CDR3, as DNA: TGCGCCAGCAGCCAGAGACAGGGGGCCACTGGAAACACCATATATTTT.

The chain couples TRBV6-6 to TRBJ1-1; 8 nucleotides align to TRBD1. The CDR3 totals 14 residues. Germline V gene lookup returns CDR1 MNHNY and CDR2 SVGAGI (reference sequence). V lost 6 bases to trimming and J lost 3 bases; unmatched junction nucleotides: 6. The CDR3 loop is CASSTGGLHTEAFF. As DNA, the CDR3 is TGTGCCAGCAGCACAGGGGGGCTTCACACTGAAGCTTTCTTT.

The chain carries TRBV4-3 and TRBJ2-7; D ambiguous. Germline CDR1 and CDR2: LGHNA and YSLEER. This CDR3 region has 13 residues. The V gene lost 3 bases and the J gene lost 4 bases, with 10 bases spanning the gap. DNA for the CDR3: TGCGCCAGCAGCCAGGAGACGGAATACGAGCAGTACTTC. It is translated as CASSQETEYEQYF.

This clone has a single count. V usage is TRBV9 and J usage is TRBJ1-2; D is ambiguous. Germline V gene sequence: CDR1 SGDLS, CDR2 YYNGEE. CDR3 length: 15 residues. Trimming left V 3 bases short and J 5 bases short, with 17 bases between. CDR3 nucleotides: TGTGCCAGCAGCGAAACACAGAAAGCCAATTATGGCTACACCTTC. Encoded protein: CASSETQKANYGYTF.